The T cell receptor beta chain under discussion was sequenced for a study of shared clonotypes between healthy human individuals (dated by TCRdb to 2020 to 2021). Notes on the research overall: Three men and a couple of women, aged 18 to 49 years, made up the cohort. Libraries were prepared and TCR repertoires were sequenced by different laboratories using diverse techniques, in order to increase sequencing depth and limit assay-specific biases. For each donor, three plates each were used for CD4 naive and CD4 memory, two plates were used for CD8 naive, and one plate was used for CD8 memory. Blood TCR repertoires of four to six healthy adults were deeply sequenced to estimate repertoire size and the extent of clonotype sharing between individuals. Between about 0.8 and 8.9 billion PBMCs per donor were obtained by leukapheresis.

As for this clone: Its antigen is unknown. No base quality information exists; no much larger clone differs at one position.

The donors were healthy, HIV-negative adults with no recently reported acute infections or vaccinations. Every donor was a Caucasian adult residing in Nashville, Tennessee, USA. CD4+ T cells were enriched through magnetic negative selection, after which naive cells were positively selected on CD45RA and the remaining negative fraction served as the memory subset. Blood was obtained by leukapheresis, after which PBMCs were separated by Ficoll-Histopaque density gradient centrifugation and cryopreserved in liquid nitrogen vapor phase. Analytical flow cytometry was used to check the purity and quantity of every magnetically sorted T cell population. Genomic DNA was isolated from every sorted fraction and measured by UV absorbance on a Nanodrop 2000c. Trimming at the junction amounts to 8 bases on V and 0 bases on J, and the germline ends lie 11 bases apart. CDR1 and CDR2 were assigned from the germline V gene as SNHLY and FYNNEI. Measured from the cysteine to the phenylalanine, the CDR3 is 15 residues long. Here the CDR3 DNA is all that survives: 45 bases in frame from base 1.

TCR CDR3 regions were amplified from genomic DNA by multiplex PCR using the deep immunoSEQ assay. For each cell subset, the extracted genomic DNA was distributed evenly across all wells of several immunoSEQ 96-well plates, and each plate served as one replicate. Each replicate PCR for sorted subsets received approximately 220 ng genomic DNA, equal to tens of thousands of T cell genomes. The purified libraries were quantified using a Qubit 3.0 fluorometer, sized with a Bioanalyzer 2100, and then quantified again using the KAPA Library Quantification kit. Each immunoSEQ 96-well plate was sequenced on its own single-read 150-cycle Illumina NextSeq 550 flow cell. The paper's data handling went like this. Because only junctional sequences without quality scores were contained in the immunoSEQ output, filtering matching that applied to full-length reads could not be performed. To assign V/J genes and CDR3, sequences were annotated against IMGT germline references using PyIR, a Python wrapper for IgBLAST v1.9. Any read was removed if the V/J assignment was weak (E-value above 1e-6), the CDR3 was missing, or the read contained stop codons, out-of-frame junctions, or ambiguous translated residues. V3J clonotypes were defined by identical inferred V gene, J gene, and CDR3 amino acid sequence. Percentage overlap between repertoires was computed as shared unique clonotypes divided by the size of the smaller repertoire. Richness of each repertoire was evaluated using RTK rarefaction, the Chao1 estimator, and Recon v2.1 estimates of unobserved clonotypes. Generation probabilities were computed with OLGA for all TCRbeta clonotypes obtained by the gDNA method from a handful of donors. TCRdb retrieved this table from immuneACCESS and kept in-frame rearrangements only. Not all clones are present; in checked studies, unresolved V genes account for under half, and no reason is known for the remainder. That table gives V, J and clone size, and the DNA gave D and trimming. The sample table contains 2.5 million or so clones; only one count was recorded for more than 90% of them. Roughly 0.13% of the sample lies in the top ten.

General study outcomes and caveats: Estimated clonotype richness was generally larger for naive than for memory subsets. Pairwise subsampling led to the expectation that sequencing depth would affect the degree of clonotype sharing among donors. Compared with non-shared clonotypes, clonotypes shared by all four sorted-subset donors had higher generation probabilities. Sharing across a few donors was observed for about 5% of naive CD4, 3% to 4% of naive CD8, around 2.5% of memory CD4, and roughly 0.4% of memory CD8 clonotypes. The small number of donors limited the genetic and exposure-history diversity represented. Sampling was restricted to blood, and TCR repertoires in tissue are likely to differ from TCR repertoires in blood. Incomplete sequencing was indicated by rarefaction of sorted-subset datasets, despite the large sequencing depth.

The chain was built from TRBV2 and TRBJ2-6; the D gene is not confidently resolved. The specimen sequenced was naive CD4+ T cells sorted from blood. This sample's cell subset or site label indicates: CD45RA+ positively selected. The TCR sequence derives from a man younger than 30 in good health. Here is the DNA: TGTGCCAGCGTAATTGGGGTCTCTGGGGCCAACGTCCTGACTTTC. This gives the protein CASVIGVSGANVLTF.